The 19 T cell receptor beta chains listed next were all sequenced from one sample in a study of T cells in localized non-small cell lung cancer. Assay: immunoSEQ multiplex PCR; the TCRdb copy retains only in-frame clones and omits some. The sample yields fewer than 30,000 clones, roughly 88% seen once. Sequenced here: PBMCs, sampled before any cancer treatment. The receptors were sampled from a man aged 40-75 years with stage II lung adenocarcinoma.

The chain recombines TRBV5-1 with TRBJ2-1; D call uncertain. Trimming shortened V by 7 bases and J by 3 bases, and 8 bases separated the two germline ends. The CDR3 is 12 residues long. The germline V gene encodes CDR1 SGHRS and CDR2 YFSETQ. The CDR3 DNA reads TGCGCCAGCGGCGGAATCTACAATGAGCAGTTCTTC. Protein product: CASGGIYNEQFF.

The chain joins TRBV28 to TRBJ1-1, with TRBD1 as a possible D gene (6 bases). The CDR3 runs to 12 residues. CDR1 and CDR2 from the germline V gene are MDHEN and SYDVKM. V shed 7 bases and J shed 6 bases, with 12 bases lying between them. In nucleotides, the CDR3 is TGTGCCAGCAAGGGGGGGTCTTCTGAAGCTTTCTTT. Translated, it gives CASKGGSSEAFF.

The DNA for the CDR3 is TGTGCCAGCAGTCTGGACAGGGGGCAATACACCGGGGAGCTGTTTTTT. Translation: CASSLDRGQYTGELFF. The chain couples TRBV28 to TRBJ2-2; 11 bases align to TRBD1. Germline CDR1 and CDR2: MDHEN and SYDVKM. V trimming: 5 bases; J trimming: 3 bases; junction bases outside the gene matches: 5. The CDR3 length is 16 residues.

This clone was seen a single time. The CDR3 nucleotides are TGCGCCAGCAGCCAAGGGGACACCCTTCCGGACATTCAGTACTTC. Protein product: CASSQGDTLPDIQYF. This chain joins TRBV4-3 and TRBJ2-4; D might be TRBD1 (6 bases). The germline V gene has CDR1 LGHNA and CDR2 YSLEER. There are 15 residues in the CDR3. The V gene lost 1 base and the J gene lost 8 bases, with 15 bases spanning the gap.

V is TRBV7-3 and J is TRBJ2-1; 7 bases map to TRBD2. The CDR3 contains 12 residues. V dropped 4 bases and J dropped 9; count of bases not matched to a gene: 3. In germline, CDR1 is SGHTA, CDR2 FQGTGA. CDR3 sequence: CASSSREGEQFF. DNA for the CDR3: TGTGCCAGCAGCTCTAGGGAGGGTGAGCAGTTCTTC.

The rearrangement links TRBV28 to TRBJ1-4, with 7 positions matching TRBD1. The CDR3 loop spans 17 amino acids. CDR1 and CDR2 (germline): MDHEN, SYDVKM. The trim removed 6 bases at V and 8 bases at J, leaving 18 bases unmatched. The CDR3 sequence is CASSSGQGGGIYEKLFF. In nucleotides, the CDR3 is TGTGCCAGCAGCTCCGGGCAGGGGGGAGGTATTTACGAAAAACTGTTTTTT. The whole variable domain, remainder taken from reference TRBV28 and TRBJ1-4, is DVKVTQSSRYLVKRTGEKVFLECVQDMDHENMFWYRQDPGLGLRLIYFSYDVKMKEKGDIPEGYSVSREKKERFSLILESASTNQTSMYLCASSSGQGGGIYEKLFFGSGTQLSVL.

V gene TRBV6-4 combines with J gene TRBJ1-2; D unresolved. This CDR3 spans 10 amino acids. V was trimmed by 6 bases and J by 3 bases, leaving 2 bases between them. The germline CDR1 and CDR2 sequences are MRHNA and SNTAGT. The CDR3 DNA follows: TGTGCCAGCAGCCACTATGGCTACACCTTC. This sequence encodes CASSHYGYTF.

The rearrangement links TRBV7-2 to TRBJ2-4; 7 nucleotides align to TRBD1. Germline V lookup: CDR1 SGHTA, CDR2 FQGNSA. CDR3 length: 11 residues. The trim removed 4 bases at V and 11 bases at J, leaving 2 bases unmatched. Here the CDR3 reads CASSSGQLQYF. The CDR3 coding sequence is TGTGCCAGCAGCTCGGGACAGCTTCAGTACTTC.

This rearrangement joins TRBV7-9 to TRBJ1-2; D may be TRBD1 (5 bases). Germline-derived CDR1 and CDR2 are SEHNR and FQNEAQ (reference sequence). Trimming shortened V by 4 bases and J by 5 bases, and 11 bases separated the two germline ends. This CDR3 spans 13 amino acids. Here the CDR3 DNA reads TGTGCCAGCAGCTCCGGGACGGTATATGGCTACACCTTC. Translated: CASSSGTVYGYTF. The full variable domain, completed using reference TRBV7-9 and TRBJ1-2, is DTGVSQNPRHKITKRGQNVTFRCDPISEHNRLYWYRQTLGQGPEFLTYFQNEAQLEKSRLLSDRFSAERPKGSFSTLEIQRTEQGDSAMYLCASSSGTVYGYTFGSGTRLTVV.

There are a few counts of this clone. The V gene is TRBV30, the J gene TRBJ1-2, with a possible D match to TRBD1 (6 bases). This CDR3 spans 12 amino acids. The V and J ends lost 8 bases and 8 bases respectively, with 18 bases between them. Germline CDR1 reads GTSNPN; CDR2 reads SVGIG (reference sequence). CDR3 nucleotides: TGTGCCCGGGACAAGAGAGGTCAGGGCTACACCTTC. As protein: CARDKRGQGYTF.

The V and J genes are TRBV6-6 and TRBJ2-5; 10 nucleotides match TRBD2. With 6 bases clipped from V and 5 bases from J, the junction kept 6 bases outside the gene matches. CDR1 is MNHNY and CDR2 is SVGAGI in the germline V gene (reference sequence). The CDR3 loop spans 14 amino acids. CDR3 loop: CASRTTSGLETQYF. DNA for the CDR3: TGTGCCAGCAGGACGACTAGCGGGTTGGAGACCCAGTACTTC.

In DNA form, the CDR3 reads TGTGCCTGGGACCATTTCCTAACAGGGGGCGCGGGCTATGGCTACACCTTC. It is translated as CAWDHFLTGGAGYGYTF. The J gene is TRBJ1-2, the V gene TRBV30; 9 nucleotides match TRBD1. The germline gives CDR1 GTSNPN, CDR2 SVGIG (reference sequence). The V gene end was trimmed by 5 bases and the J gene end by 4 bases; junction bases not matched to a gene: 17. The CDR3 loop spans 17 amino acids.

The chain links TRBV11-1 to TRBJ2-3; 8 bases align to TRBD2. J lost 4 bases, V lost 5 bases, and 11 bases had no gene match. CDR1 and CDR2 from the germline V gene are SGHAT and FQDESV (reference sequence). This CDR3 comprises 16 residues. The CDR3 loop reads CASSPRGAGAADTQYF. The CDR3 DNA reads TGTGCCAGCAGCCCCCGGGGAGCGGGGGCGGCAGATACGCAGTATTTT.

The genes are TRBV7-2 and TRBJ1-1; D gene uncertain. Germline V lookup: CDR1 SGHTA, CDR2 FQGNSA. The V end was cut by 2 bases, the J end by 1 base, with 8 bases between. CDR3 length: 14 amino acids. This chain's CDR3 is CASSLLGPNTEAFF. In DNA, the CDR3 is TGTGCCAGCAGCTTACTGGGCCCGAACACTGAAGCTTTCTTT.

Only one count was recorded for this clone. CDR3 protein: CASSSPGFAKTSYNEQFF. The CDR3 DNA reads TGTGCCAGCAGTTCCCCGGGTTTCGCCAAAACCTCCTACAATGAGCAGTTCTTC. The rearrangement links TRBV27 to TRBJ2-1; D is unclear. The V gene lost 4 bases and the J gene lost 0 bases, with 19 bases spanning the gap. Germline V gene data show CDR1 as MNHEY and CDR2 as SMNVEV (reference sequence). This CDR3 spans 18 amino acids.

The V call is TRBV5-1, the J call TRBJ1-5, with no clear D. V gave up 0 bases and J gave up 1 base, with 8 bases separating them. The germline V gene encodes CDR1 SGHRS and CDR2 YFSETQ. There are 15 residues in the CDR3. CDR3 DNA sequence: TGCGCCAGCAGCTTGGAGGGTTTAAGCAATCAGCCCCAGCATTTT. It yields the protein CASSLEGLSNQPQHF.

This chain links TRBV5-1 with TRBJ2-1, with D uncertain. Trimming shortened V by 7 bases and J by 0 bases, and 8 bases separated the two germline ends. The germline CDR1 and CDR2 sequences are SGHRS and YFSETQ. The CDR3 is made up of 13 amino acids. The CDR3 loop reads CASRSSSYNEQFF. In DNA, the CDR3 is TGCGCCAGCCGGTCGAGCTCCTACAATGAGCAGTTCTTC.

V gene TRBV6-5 combines with J gene TRBJ1-1, with TRBD1 matching over 8 bases. Germline V gives CDR1 MNHEY, CDR2 SVGAGI. This CDR3 is built from 13 residues. The junction had 7 bases not matched to a gene; V was cut back by 10 bases and J by 3 bases. CDR3 loop: CATRGQGYTEAFF. DNA of the CDR3: TGTGCCACCAGGGGGCAGGGGTACACTGAAGCTTTCTTT.

The chain couples TRBV5-4 to TRBJ1-6; D remains unclear. The length of the CDR3 is 14 residues. The germline V gene has CDR1 SGHNT and CDR2 YYREEE (reference sequence). Trimming pared 0 bases from V and 4 bases from J, leaving 5 bases between. CDR3 sequence: CASSLDRYNSPLHF. In DNA, the CDR3 is TGTGCCAGCAGCTTGGATAGGTATAATTCACCCCTCCACTTT. The entire variable domain, with the rest obtained from reference TRBV5-4 and TRBJ1-6, is as follows: ETGVTQSPTHLIKTRGQQVTLRCSSQSGHNTVSWYQQALGQGPQFIFQYYREEENGRGNFPPRFSGLQFPNYSSELNVNALELDDSALYLCASSLDRYNSPLHFGNGTRLTVT.